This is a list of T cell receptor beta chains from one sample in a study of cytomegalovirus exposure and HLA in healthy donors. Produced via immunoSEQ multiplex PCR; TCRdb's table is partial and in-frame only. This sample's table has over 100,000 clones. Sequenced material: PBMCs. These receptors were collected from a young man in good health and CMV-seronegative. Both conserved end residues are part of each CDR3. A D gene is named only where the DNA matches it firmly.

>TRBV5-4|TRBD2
CASSPGLAGTDTQYF
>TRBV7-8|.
CASSLLSWRESPLHF
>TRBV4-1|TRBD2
CASSQVRGTSGRGEQFF
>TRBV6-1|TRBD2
CASSERAAGGWNEQFF
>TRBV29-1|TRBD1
CSAWTGSSYNEQFF
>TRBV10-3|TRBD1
CAISIDRGVGTEAFF
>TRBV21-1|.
CASSKNKGLAYNEQFF
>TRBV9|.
CASSVGDLGGSKGTQYF
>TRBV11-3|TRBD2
CASSSIRAGGRYTDTQYF
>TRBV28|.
CASSSPVLRGQTPYEQYF
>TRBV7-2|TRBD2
CASSARYGLAGTSTDTQYF
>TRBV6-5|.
CASSYRQGWEQYF
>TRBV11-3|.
CASSPRPGFAEAFF
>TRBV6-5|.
CASSEENGAEAFF
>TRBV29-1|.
CSVEGGPGDSYNEQFF
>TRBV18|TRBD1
CASSPPSAGGVIQYF
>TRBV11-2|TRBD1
CASSWDRGDEQYF
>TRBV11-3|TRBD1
CASKPSGGGTGELFF
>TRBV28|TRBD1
CASSFRNQGDTEAFF
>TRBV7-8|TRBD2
CASSRTSGGYKSDTQYF
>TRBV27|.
CASSRRFDKTYEQYF
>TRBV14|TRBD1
CASSQVVDRGLYGYTF
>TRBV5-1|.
CASSYRSGDYEQYF
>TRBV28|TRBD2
CASSWDSGTSVAEQYF
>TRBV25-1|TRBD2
CASSEGLVSEQFF
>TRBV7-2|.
CASSLVSGMNTEAFF
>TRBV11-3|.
CASSLDGAWGNTEAFF
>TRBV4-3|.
CASSQYRVGANTGELFF
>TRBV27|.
CASSALITGTF
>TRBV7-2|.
CASSLLTSLRGETQYF
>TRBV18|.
CASSPNSLSYNEQFF
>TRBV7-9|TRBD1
CASSLSFFRDRGIDEQYF
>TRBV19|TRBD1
CASSIQGEQPQHF
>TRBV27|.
CASRLGGGGRSPLHF
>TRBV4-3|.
CASSQESSASTYGYTF
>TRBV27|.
CASSFTGNNEQFF
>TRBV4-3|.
CASSRNRASSYNEQFF
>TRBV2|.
CASSEEPGELFF
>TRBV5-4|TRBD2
CASSLAGTRSSYEQYF
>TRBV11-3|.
CASSSPSVGGDTQYF
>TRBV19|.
CASSFSETSTDTQYF
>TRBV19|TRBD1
CASRGTGVETQYF
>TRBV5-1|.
CASSLGQEHGYTF
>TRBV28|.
CASSLPKGSLASSTF
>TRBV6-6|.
CAASQGTGNTIYF
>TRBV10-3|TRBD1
CAISVGTESYEQYF
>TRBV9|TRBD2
CASSVTSGGMETQYF
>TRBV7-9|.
CASSRSASEKFYEQYF
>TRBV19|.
CAGSRANTEAFF
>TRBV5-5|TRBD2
CASSYGLANTAEQFF
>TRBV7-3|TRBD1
CASSLDGQAEMKTQYF
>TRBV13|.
CASSSPLNRQAKEAFF
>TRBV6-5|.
CASSYSTPQGGYTF
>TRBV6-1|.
CASNPGLGNTIYF
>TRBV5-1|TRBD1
CASSFVSGTGAISGANVLTF